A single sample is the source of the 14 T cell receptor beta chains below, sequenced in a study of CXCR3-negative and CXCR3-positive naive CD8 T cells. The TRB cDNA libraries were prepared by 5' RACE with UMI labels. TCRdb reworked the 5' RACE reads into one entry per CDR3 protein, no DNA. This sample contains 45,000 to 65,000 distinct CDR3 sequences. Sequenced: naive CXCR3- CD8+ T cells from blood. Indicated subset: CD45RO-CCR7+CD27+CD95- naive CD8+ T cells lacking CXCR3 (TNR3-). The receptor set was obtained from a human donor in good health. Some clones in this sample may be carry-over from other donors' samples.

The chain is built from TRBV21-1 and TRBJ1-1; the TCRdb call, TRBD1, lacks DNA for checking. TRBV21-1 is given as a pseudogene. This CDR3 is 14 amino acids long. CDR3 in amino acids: CASTKGQTSTEAFF.

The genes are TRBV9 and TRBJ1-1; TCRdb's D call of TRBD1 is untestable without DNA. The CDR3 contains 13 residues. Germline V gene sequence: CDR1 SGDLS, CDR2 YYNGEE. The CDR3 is CASSSPWGTEAFF.

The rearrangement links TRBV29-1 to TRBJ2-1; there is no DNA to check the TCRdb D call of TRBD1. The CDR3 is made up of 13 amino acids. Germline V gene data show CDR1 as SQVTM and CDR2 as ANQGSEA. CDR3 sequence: CSVEGTGGREQFF.

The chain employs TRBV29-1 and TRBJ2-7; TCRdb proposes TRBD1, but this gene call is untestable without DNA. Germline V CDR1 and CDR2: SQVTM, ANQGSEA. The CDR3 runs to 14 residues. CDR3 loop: CSAVGTGSTYEQYF.

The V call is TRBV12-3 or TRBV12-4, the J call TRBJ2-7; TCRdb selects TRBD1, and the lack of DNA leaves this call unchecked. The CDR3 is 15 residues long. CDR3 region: CASSLRDRGTYEQYF.

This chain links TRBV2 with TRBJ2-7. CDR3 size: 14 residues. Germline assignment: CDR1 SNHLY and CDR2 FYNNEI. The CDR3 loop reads CASSDSQGPYEQYF.

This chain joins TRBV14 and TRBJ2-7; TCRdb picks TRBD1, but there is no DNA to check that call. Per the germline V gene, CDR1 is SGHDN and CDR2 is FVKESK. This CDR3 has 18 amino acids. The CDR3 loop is CASSQKRATGQVPYEQYF.

This chain's CDR3 is CASRPDRESFYEQYF. The rearrangement joins TRBV28 to TRBJ2-7; TCRdb's D gene call, TRBD1, goes unchecked for lack of DNA. Per germline, CDR1 MDHEN and CDR2 SYDVKM. This CDR3 contains 15 residues.

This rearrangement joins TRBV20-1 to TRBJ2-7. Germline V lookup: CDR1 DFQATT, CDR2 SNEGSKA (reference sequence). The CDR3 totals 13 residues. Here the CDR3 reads CSARRFPSYEQYF.

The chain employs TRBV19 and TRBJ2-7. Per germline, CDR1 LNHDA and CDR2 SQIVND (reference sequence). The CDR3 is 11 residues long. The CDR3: CASIDGTGQYF.

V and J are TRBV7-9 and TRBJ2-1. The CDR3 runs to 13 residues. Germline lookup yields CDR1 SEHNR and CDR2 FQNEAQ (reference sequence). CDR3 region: CASSSALYNEQFF.

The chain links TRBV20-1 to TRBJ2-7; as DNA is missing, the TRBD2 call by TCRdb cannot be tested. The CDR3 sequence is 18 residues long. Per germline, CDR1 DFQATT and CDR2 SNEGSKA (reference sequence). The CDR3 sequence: CSARDYGERLRSSYEQYF.

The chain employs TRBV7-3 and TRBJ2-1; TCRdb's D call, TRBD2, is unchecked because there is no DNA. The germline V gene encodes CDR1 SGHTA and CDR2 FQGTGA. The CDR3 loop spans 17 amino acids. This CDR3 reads CASSLRPGTSGSHEQFF.

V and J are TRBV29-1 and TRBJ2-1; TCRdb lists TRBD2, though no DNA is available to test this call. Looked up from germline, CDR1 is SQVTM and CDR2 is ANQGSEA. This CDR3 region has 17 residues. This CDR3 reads CSVEDITSGVNYNEQFF.